Sequencing of this T cell receptor beta chain was carried out in a study of prognosis after radiotherapy for stage I lung cancer. Study-wide background: The tumor was squamous cell carcinoma for over 5 patients; for roughly eleven, it was adenocarcinoma. Regarding the study as a whole: Patients with distant metastases had lower Shannon entropy after stereotactic body radiation therapy.

The CDR3 is made up of 23 amino acids. The junction had 26 bases not matched to a gene; V was cut back by 5 bases and J by 0 bases. Germline CDR1 and CDR2: SGHAT and FQDESV (reference sequence). Note on this clonotype: Its target is not known. A much larger clone differs from this one at a single base, so this may be a read error.

With two-round multiplex PCR, TCR beta CDR3 sequences were amplified from genomic DNA. Specific primers for each TRBV and TRBJ gene were what first-round PCR used. TCRdb reprocessed the multiplex PCR reads with MiXCR, giving one entry per CDR3 protein. The sample has 45,000 to 70,000 distinct CDR3 sequences; approximately 26% are singletons. The TCR was taken from a donor aged 50 or older with non-small cell lung cancer. The V gene is TRBV11-1, the J gene TRBJ2-1; 9 bases are shared with TRBD2. This specimen was PBMCs, taken before or after stereotactic body radiation therapy (not recorded which). CDR3 loop: CASSQQGYLGSSGALSSYNEQFF. In DNA, the CDR3 is TGTGCCAGCAGCCAACAGGGTTACCTGGGGTCTAGCGGGGCACTCAGCTCCTACAATGAGCAGTTCTTC.